A single sample gave rise to the 28 T cell receptor beta chains below, sequenced in a study of post-analysis software for immune sequencing data. Study findings and constraints: Compared with controls, patients had more of about five TRBV segments, including TRBV5-6, TRBV5-1 and TRBV20-1.

Their cognate antigens are unknown. Libraries were made from TCR beta cDNA, and they carried unique molecular identifiers. Each CDR3 protein is one row after TCRdb ran MiXCR on the PCR reads. The table has some 500,000 distinct CDR3 sequences, roughly 45% seen once. The sequenced sample consisted of blood. The source is a girl aged 5-17 years with multiple sclerosis.

The genes are TRBV18 and TRBJ2-7; D possibly corresponds to TRBD1 (5 bases). V lost 4 bases and J 0 bases, leaving 10 bases between the germline ends. Germline V gives CDR1 KGHSH, CDR2 LQKENI. The CDR3 totals 14 residues. This chain's CDR3 is CASSLETVSYEQYF. CDR3 bases: TGTGCCAGCTCACTCGAGACAGTCTCCTACGAGCAGTACTTC.

With respect to this clonotype: One end of the junction is discordant with germline, which a read error may explain. This chain links TRBV12-5 with TRBJ2-1; TRBD1 matches 11 bases. Germline lookup yields CDR1 LGHNT and CDR2 FRNRAP. The CDR3 is 14 amino acids. The chain's CDR3 is CASGRTGGSNEQIF. The CDR3 bases are TGTGCTAGTGGTAGGACAGGGGGCTCTAATGAGCAGATCTTC.

This chain connects TRBV7-9 to TRBJ1-2; D is possibly TRBD1 (6 bases). V lost 5 bases and J 0 bases, leaving 19 bases between the germline ends. The CDR3 has 17 residues. Germline values: CDR1 SEHNR, CDR2 FQNEAQ (reference sequence). CDR3 DNA sequence: TGTGCCAGCAGCCCACTTTGGGGGCAGGGAGCTAACTATGGCTACACCTTC. Protein sequence: CASSPLWGQGANYGYTF. The whole variable domain, remainder taken from reference TRBV7-9 and TRBJ1-2, is DTGVSQNPRHKITKRGQNVTFRCDPISEHNRLYWYRQTLGQGPEFLTYFQNEAQLEKSRLLSDRFSAERPKGSFSTLEIQRTEQGDSAMYLCASSPLWGQGANYGYTFGSGTRLTVV.

This clonotype was counted only a few times. The chain is built from TRBV25-1 and TRBJ1-2; D gene unclear. Germline CDR1 reads MGHDK; CDR2 reads SYGVNS. The ends were cut back, 6 bases at V and 3 bases at J, with 11 bases in the middle. This CDR3 contains 13 residues. CDR3 sequence reads: CASRETDYYGYTF. Written as DNA, the CDR3 is TGTGCCAGCAGGGAGACGGATTACTATGGCTACACCTTC.

This chain uses TRBV11-2 with TRBJ2-3; no clear D. Germline V CDR1 and CDR2: SGHAT, FQNNGV. Trimming shortened V by 5 bases and J by 14 bases, and 20 bases separated the two germline ends. CDR3 size: 13 residues. CDR3 in amino acids: CASSPVGYPQPYF. CDR3 nucleotides: TGTGCCAGCAGCCCCGTTGGCTACCCTCAACCGTATTTT.

This sequence joins TRBV6-2 or TRBV6-3 and TRBJ2-1, with TRBD1 matching over 7 bases. The CDR3 is made up of 14 amino acids. Trimming took 0 bases from V and 10 from J; bases not matched to a gene: 6. CDR1 is MNHEY and CDR2 is SVGEGT in the germline V gene. CDR3 in DNA: TGTGCCAGCAGTTACTCGGGACAGCTCTCGGAGCAGTTCTTC. Protein: CASSYSGQLSEQFF.

This clonotype has more than one count but fewer than ten. V gene TRBV5-1 combines with J gene TRBJ2-6, with 7 nucleotides matching TRBD1. The CDR3 totals 16 residues. From germline, CDR1 is SGHRS and CDR2 YFSETQ. Trimming took 4 bases from V and 2 from J; bases not matched to a gene: 6. The CDR3: CASSPLTGPGANVLTF. DNA for the CDR3: TGCGCCAGCAGCCCCCTGACAGGGCCTGGGGCCAACGTCCTGACTTTC.

This rearrangement joins TRBV5-1 to TRBJ1-3, with TRBD1 as a possible D gene (6 bases). The CDR3 extends over 17 amino acids. V was shortened by 2 bases and J by 2 bases, with 17 bases between the two germline ends. Germline values: CDR1 SGHRS, CDR2 YFSETQ. The CDR3, as DNA: TGCGCCAGCAGCTTAGGACAGCAGCTATGGACTGGAAACACCATATATTTT. It yields the protein CASSLGQQLWTGNTIYF.

The genes are TRBV12-3 or TRBV12-4 and TRBJ2-3, with TRBD1 identical over 7 bases. The V and J ends lost 6 bases and 4 bases, in that order; junction bases with no gene match: 13. This CDR3 region has 16 residues. The CDR3 DNA is TGTGCCAGCAGCCAATTCGACAGGGATGGCGCAGATACGCAGTATTTT. Translating gives CASSQFDRDGADTQYF.

This clonotype has only a few counts. The V and J genes are TRBV11-2 and TRBJ2-7; D perhaps matches TRBD2 (6 bases). The CDR3 extends over 14 amino acids. The V end was cut by 6 bases, the J end by 0 bases, with 12 bases between. Per germline, CDR1 SGHAT and CDR2 FQNNGV. CDR3 sequence: CASRPGLSSYEQYF. The CDR3 DNA sequence: TGTGCCAGCAGACCGGGACTGAGCTCCTACGAGCAGTACTTC.

This clonotype was counted only a few times. The chain links TRBV10-3 to TRBJ1-5; D is possibly TRBD1 (6 bases). Trimming pared 3 bases from V and 0 bases from J, leaving 6 bases between. The CDR3 sequence is 14 residues long. CDR1 is ENHRY, CDR2 SYGVKD, per germline. CDR3 residues: CAISEQGSNQPQHF. The CDR3 nucleotides are TGTGCCATCAGTGAACAGGGTAGCAATCAGCCCCAGCATTTT.

This clonotype was seen a handful of times. The chain carries TRBV20-1 and TRBJ2-3; 7 positions match TRBD1. V gave up 1 base and J gave up 4 bases; unmatched junction bases: 2. This CDR3 is 13 amino acids long. In germline, CDR1 is DFQATT, CDR2 SNEGSKA (reference sequence). CDR3 residues: CSARADRADTQYF. CDR3 sequence (DNA): TGCAGTGCTAGAGCCGACAGGGCAGATACGCAGTATTTT.

This chain joins TRBV29-1 and TRBJ1-1; D not resolved. Germline loops: CDR1 SQVTM, CDR2 ANQGSEA. V lost 4 bases, J lost 0 bases, and 9 bases lay in between. The CDR3 covers 13 residues. CDR3 in DNA: TGCAGCGTTGGACTCACCATGAACACTGAAGCTTTCTTT. Translated: CSVGLTMNTEAFF.

Only a few counts were recorded for this clonotype. The chain employs TRBV7-2 and TRBJ2-1; 10 bases match TRBD2. V shed 0 bases and J 10 bases; nucleotides not matched to a gene: 9. This CDR3 contains 16 residues. CDR1 is SGHTA and CDR2 is FQGNSA in the germline V gene. CDR3 loop: CASSLAASGGLREQFF. In DNA, the CDR3 is TGTGCCAGCAGCTTAGCGGCTAGCGGGGGCTTAAGAGAGCAGTTCTTC.

This clonotype turned up a few times. The V and J genes are TRBV7-2 and TRBJ2-5; 15 bases are shared with TRBD2. The end of the DNA aligns better with TRBJ2-7, so the J call may be wrong. Germline CDR1 and CDR2: SGHTA and FQGNSA. The CDR3 totals 15 residues. As DNA, the CDR3 is TGTGCCAGCAGCACGAGGACTAGCGGGAGGGGCGAGCAGTACTTC. As protein: CASSTRTSGRGEQYF.

As to this clonotype: The junction shows a germline mismatch at one end, possibly a read error. The chain couples TRBV7-3 to TRBJ2-5; 8 bases agree with TRBD1. The CDR3 contains 15 residues. Germline V CDR1 and CDR2: SGHTA, FQGTGA. The CDR3 DNA sequence: TGTGCCAGCAGCCTACAGGGGGGCAGCCAAGGGACCCAGTACTTC. Translation: CASSLQGGSQGTQYF.

The rearrangement links TRBV28 to TRBJ2-5, with D tentatively TRBD1 or TRBD2 (5 bases each). The CDR3 spans 15 residues. Germline V gene data show CDR1 as MDHEN and CDR2 as SYDVKM. Trimming removed 6 bases from V and 11 bases from J, with 25 bases in between. Written as DNA, the CDR3 is TGTGCCAGCAGCCCGGACACCCTTACTAGTGATTGGCAGTACTTC. As protein: CASSPDTLTSDWQYF.

The V gene is TRBV20-1, the J gene TRBJ2-2; D gene uncertain. V was cut by 5 bases and J by 1 base, with 17 bases left in between. Germline lookup yields CDR1 DFQATT and CDR2 SNEGSKA (reference sequence). The CDR3 runs 16 residues. The DNA of the CDR3 is TGCAGTGCTGTAGTATCCGGTAGAGTGAACACCGGGGAGCTGTTTTTT. Translated, it gives CSAVVSGRVNTGELFF.

The J gene is TRBJ2-7, the V gene TRBV7-9; D is tentatively TRBD1 or TRBD2 (5 bases each). Trimming took off 1 base at V and 2 bases at J, with 12 bases between the two ends. Germline lookup yields CDR1 SEHNR and CDR2 FQNEAQ (reference sequence). The CDR3 loop spans 15 amino acids. The CDR3 DNA reads as TGTGCCAGCAGCTTAGTGGTGGGGGAAACCTACGAGCAGTACTTC. Its translation: CASSLVVGETYEQYF.

The chain recombines TRBV28 with TRBJ1-1; D is ambiguous. The CDR3 length is 14 residues. CDR1 is MDHEN and CDR2 is SYDVKM in the germline V gene. V shed 6 bases and J shed 4 bases, with 15 bases lying between them. For the CDR3, the DNA is TGTGCCAGCAGCCGACGGGTCTGGGGCACTGAAGCTTTCTTT. Its translation: CASSRRVWGTEAFF.

This clonotype was seen a few times. The rearrangement uses TRBV15 and TRBJ2-3, with 7 nucleotides matching TRBD2. Looked up from germline, CDR1 is LNHNV and CDR2 is YYDKDF (reference sequence). Trimming took 3 bases from V and 2 from J; bases not matched to a gene: 5. The CDR3 spans 15 residues. The CDR3 DNA reads as TGTGCCACCAGCAGGGGAAGCGGGGCCACAGATACGCAGTATTTT. This sequence encodes CATSRGSGATDTQYF.

The CDR3: CSGTSAQETQYF. The CDR3 DNA reads TGCAGTGGTACTAGCGCGCAAGAGACCCAGTACTTC. The rearrangement links TRBV20-1 to TRBJ2-5; 7 bases agree with TRBD2. The CDR3 extends over 12 amino acids. From germline, CDR1 is DFQATT and CDR2 SNEGSKA (reference sequence). V lost 7 bases, J lost 2 bases, and 4 bases stayed unmatched.

The chain links TRBV5-1 to TRBJ2-7; D is unclear. The CDR3 spans 14 residues. V lost 0 bases to trimming and J lost 3 bases, with 10 bases between them. Germline CDR1 reads SGHRS; CDR2 reads YFSETQ. The CDR3 DNA reads as TGCGCCAGCAGCTTGGGGGGAATGGACTACGAGCAGTACTTC. It translates to CASSLGGMDYEQYF.

This sequence joins TRBV11-1 and TRBJ2-3; maybe TRBD2 (6 bases). Per the germline V gene, CDR1 is SGHAT and CDR2 is FQDESV (reference sequence). The CDR3 spans 13 residues. Trimming took off 4 bases at V and 11 bases at J, with 16 bases between the two ends. CDR3 amino acids: CASSSGVSRWQYF. In nucleotides, the CDR3 is TGTGCCAGCAGCTCGGGGGTCTCCAGATGGCAGTATTTT.

This clonotype was seen a handful of times. Sequence at one end of the junction differs from germline and may be a read error. This chain links TRBV5-5 with TRBJ2-1; D might be TRBD1 (6 bases). The length of the CDR3 is 17 residues. Looked up from germline, CDR1 is SGHKS and CDR2 is YYEKEE (reference sequence). CDR3 region: CAGSLLPGHRTYNEQFF. The CDR3 nucleotides read TGTGCCGGCAGCTTACTCCCGGGACATCGGACTTACAATGAGCAGTTCTTC.

This chain uses TRBV20-1 with TRBJ2-3; D is perhaps TRBD1 or TRBD2 (5 bases each). Between the trimmed V and J ends, which lost 0 bases and 4 bases, there was a span of 14 bases. The CDR3 sequence is 15 residues long. Germline V gives CDR1 DFQATT, CDR2 SNEGSKA (reference sequence). CDR3 protein: CSARDFGARADTQYF. DNA for the CDR3: TGCAGTGCTAGAGATTTCGGGGCGCGGGCAGATACGCAGTATTTT.

This clonotype was detected many times. Germline and junction disagree at one end, which may indicate a read error. V and J are TRBV12-3 or TRBV12-4 and TRBJ1-2; 7 nucleotides align to TRBD1. This CDR3 spans 13 amino acids. This CDR3 reads CASSQTGNYGYTF. The CDR3 DNA is TGCGCCAGCAGCCAGACAGGGAACTATGGCTACACCTTC.

The chain carries TRBV4-1 and TRBJ1-1; D is uncertain. CDR1 is MGHRA and CDR2 is YSYEKL in the germline V gene. The CDR3 totals 16 residues. Trimming left V 1 base short and J 0 bases short, with 12 bases between. The CDR3 DNA sequence: TGCGCCAGCAGCCAAGTCTGGACGGATATGAACACTGAAGCTTTCTTT. Translating gives CASSQVWTDMNTEAFF.